A single sample is the source of the 29 T cell receptor beta chains below, sequenced in a study of OX40 agonist ivuxolimab in advanced cancers. Clones were sequenced by immunoSEQ multiplex PCR, and TCRdb holds only the in-frame ones, with some missing. The sample carries about 25,000 clones, around 73% recorded once. Sequenced here: CD4+ or CD8+ T cells sorted from blood, sampled in a trial of the OX40 agonist ivuxolimab. Every receptor here comes from an adult with an advanced solid tumor such as melanoma, head and neck, liver or kidney cancer.

This clone was observed a few times. The rearrangement joins TRBV6-6 to TRBJ1-4; 9 nucleotides match TRBD1. This CDR3 is 13 amino acids long. With V trimmed by 2 bases and J by 8 bases, 0 bases remained unmatched. The germline V gene has CDR1 MNHNY and CDR2 SVGAGI (reference sequence). As DNA, the CDR3 is TGTGCCAGCAGTTACGGGACAGGGGAAAAACTGTTTTTT. It is translated as CASSYGTGEKLFF.

This clone appeared a few times. The same CDR3 arises from other DNA sequences in this sample as well. V usage is TRBV5-1 and J usage is TRBJ1-2, with D possibly being TRBD1 (6 bases). Trimming pared 2 bases from V and 4 bases from J, leaving 9 bases between. Germline V gene sequence: CDR1 SGHRS, CDR2 YFSETQ. This CDR3 is 13 amino acids long. For the CDR3, the DNA is TGCGCCAGCAGCTTAGGAGGGGGCTATGGCTACACCTTC. This encodes CASSLGGGYGYTF.

The chain is built from TRBV30 and TRBJ1-2; 8 bases align to TRBD1. CDR1 and CDR2 from the germline V gene are GTSNPN and SVGIG (reference sequence). Losses at the gene ends were 5 bases for V and 4 bases for J; bases not matched to a gene: 6. The CDR3 spans 13 residues. CDR3 region: CAWGRDRPYGYTF. The CDR3 nucleotides read TGTGCCTGGGGTCGGGACAGGCCCTATGGCTACACCTTC.

The chain uses TRBV7-2 and TRBJ2-7; 13 bases are a match to TRBD2. Germline loops: CDR1 SGHTA, CDR2 FQGNSA. This CDR3 has 15 residues. Trimming took 4 bases from V and 4 from J; bases not matched to a gene: 4. CDR3 in DNA: TGTGCCAGCAGCTCTGGACTAGCGGGAGCATACGAGCAGTACTTC. It translates to CASSSGLAGAYEQYF.

J is TRBJ1-5 and V is TRBV6-1; TRBD1 is a possible D gene (5 bases). The CDR3 spans 15 residues. The germline gives CDR1 MNHNS, CDR2 SASEGT. The V gene lost 1 base and the J gene lost 2 bases, with 9 bases spanning the gap. The CDR3 region has the DNA TGTGCCAGCAGTGAAGTCGGGGGAGGCAATCAGCCCCAGCATTTT. Translating it yields CASSEVGGGNQPQHF.

This clone was seen a few times. V and J are TRBV6-5 and TRBJ2-5, with TRBD2 matching over 12 bases. V trimming: 8 bases; J trimming: 2 bases; junction bases outside the gene matches: 6. This CDR3 comprises 15 residues. Germline CDR1 and CDR2: MNHEY and SVGAGI. The CDR3 bases are TGTGCCAGCCTCCGGACTAGCGGGGCTCAAGAGACCCAGTACTTC. It yields the protein CASLRTSGAQETQYF.

The V gene is TRBV7-8, the J gene TRBJ1-4; 9 bases are a match to TRBD1. The V gene end was trimmed by 3 bases and the J gene end by 8 bases; junction bases not matched to a gene: 13. Germline V gives CDR1 SGHVS, CDR2 FQNEAQ. This CDR3 region has 17 residues. In nucleotides, the CDR3 is TGTGCCAGCAGCTTGGAGACACAGGGGGCGCTCAGGGAAAAACTGTTTTTT. This encodes CASSLETQGALREKLFF.

CDR3 region: CASTADRGRQAFF. The CDR3 DNA reads TGTGCCAGTACCGCGGACAGGGGGCGCCAAGCTTTCTTT. This chain links TRBV19 with TRBJ1-1; 11 bases map to TRBD1. The germline gives CDR1 LNHDA, CDR2 SQIVND (reference sequence). With V trimmed by 7 bases and J by 9 bases, 7 bases remained unmatched. CDR3 length equals 13 residues.

V is TRBV6-6 and J is TRBJ2-5, with D possibly being TRBD2 (5 bases). The germline V gene has CDR1 MNHNY and CDR2 SVGAGI (reference sequence). The CDR3 loop spans 12 amino acids. CDR3 in amino acids: CASTRPQETQYF. The CDR3 DNA sequence: TGTGCTTCCACTAGGCCCCAAGAGACCCAGTACTTC.

This clone was observed once. The genes are TRBV19 and TRBJ2-7; 8 nucleotides match TRBD2. With V trimmed by 8 bases and J by 0 bases, 3 bases remained unmatched. Germline loops: CDR1 LNHDA, CDR2 SQIVND (reference sequence). This CDR3 contains 13 residues. CDR3 protein: CASGSGGSYEQYF. For the CDR3, the DNA is TGTGCCAGTGGCAGCGGGGGCTCCTACGAGCAGTACTTC.

This clone was detected once. This sequence joins TRBV28 and TRBJ1-2; TRBD1 matches 7 bases. CDR3 size: 13 residues. The germline gives CDR1 MDHEN, CDR2 SYDVKM. Germline trimming cut 6 bases from V and 8 bases from J; bases unmatched to any gene: 9. This CDR3 reads CASRPPTGRGYTF. The CDR3 DNA follows: TGTGCCAGCAGACCCCCGACAGGGCGAGGCTACACCTTC.

J is TRBJ1-2 and V is TRBV21-1; the table's D call TRBD1 went unverified against the DNA. TRBV21-1 has pseudogene status. The CDR3 length is 16 residues. The CDR3 spells CASSKGAGILGYGYTF. The DNA of the CDR3 is TGTGCCAGCAGCAAAGGGGCAGGGATCTTGGGCTATGGCTACACCTTC.

In this sample, this clone turned up a few times. The chain employs TRBV2 and TRBJ1-5; 8 bases agree with TRBD1. There are 13 residues in the CDR3. The V gene end was trimmed by 3 bases and the J gene end by 11 bases; junction bases not matched to a gene: 6. Germline V gene sequence: CDR1 SNHLY, CDR2 FYNNEI. This CDR3 reads CASSEFGTGTQHF. CDR3 sequence (DNA): TGTGCCAGCAGTGAGTTCGGGACAGGTACCCAGCATTTT.

The V call is TRBV5-1, the J call TRBJ2-2; no firm D call. Germline CDR1 and CDR2: SGHRS and YFSETQ. There are 14 residues in the CDR3. V was pared by 6 bases and J by 0 bases, with 9 bases between. The CDR3 protein is CASIPDPNTGELFF. Written as DNA, the CDR3 is TGCGCCAGCATTCCTGACCCGAACACCGGGGAGCTGTTTTTT.

This chain uses TRBV2 with TRBJ2-7, with 12 bases matching TRBD1. This CDR3 spans 14 amino acids. Germline CDR1 SNHLY, CDR2 FYNNEI. The V segment lost 3 bases and the J segment 6 bases; nucleotides outside the gene matches: 3. Written as DNA, the CDR3 is TGTGCCAGCAGTGACGGGACAGGGGGCGGCGAGCAGTACTTC. This sequence encodes CASSDGTGGGEQYF.

This rearrangement joins TRBV18 to TRBJ1-1; tentative D call: TRBD1 (5 bases). Germline assignment: CDR1 KGHSH and CDR2 LQKENI. This CDR3 is 15 amino acids long. Trimming removed 2 bases from V and 2 bases from J, with 12 bases in between. The CDR3 spells CASSPNQGGNTEAFF. The CDR3 DNA sequence: TGTGCCAGCTCACCAAATCAGGGCGGTAACACTGAAGCTTTCTTT.

CDR3 sequence: CASSFWSDQPQHF. CDR3 sequence (DNA): TGTGCCAGCAGTTTTTGGTCAGATCAGCCCCAGCATTTT. The rearrangement joins TRBV6-6 to TRBJ1-5; no clear D gene. There are 13 residues in the CDR3. Germline CDR1 reads MNHNY; CDR2 reads SVGAGI (reference sequence). Trimming cost V 4 bases and J 5 bases, with 9 bases left between them.

This clone was counted a few times. The gene calls are TRBV28 and TRBJ2-1, with D perhaps TRBD2 (6 bases). The germline V gene has CDR1 MDHEN and CDR2 SYDVKM. Trimming removed 8 bases from V and 7 bases from J, with 21 bases in between. The CDR3 totals 15 residues. This chain's CDR3 is CASASPRDGGNEQFF. The CDR3 DNA sequence: TGTGCCAGCGCCTCTCCCCGGGACGGGGGAAATGAGCAGTTCTTC.

The chain has TRBV4-1 and TRBJ1-5; D gene unclear. Trimming stripped 4 bases from V and 1 base from J, with 11 bases between. Germline V gene sequence: CDR1 MGHRA, CDR2 YSYEKL. CDR3 length equals 15 residues. CDR3 DNA sequence: TGCGCCAGCAGCCTTATCCTCGACAGCAATCAGCCCCAGCATTTT. It translates to CASSLILDSNQPQHF.

This clone was picked up a small number of times. This chain uses TRBV7-9 with TRBJ1-6, with TRBD1 matching over 8 bases. Germline CDR1 reads SEHNR; CDR2 reads FQNEAQ (reference sequence). V lost 5 bases and J lost 8; bases outside the gene matches: 5. This CDR3 has 14 residues. CDR3 sequence reads: CASSQLQGDSPLHF. The CDR3 DNA reads as TGTGCCAGCAGCCAATTACAGGGGGATTCACCCCTCCACTTT.

The V gene is TRBV6-1, the J gene TRBJ1-1, with a possible D match to TRBD1 (5 bases). The germline gives CDR1 MNHNS, CDR2 SASEGT. Deletions cut 8 bases from V and 1 base from J, with 14 bases between. The CDR3 totals 14 residues. Here the CDR3 DNA reads TGTGCCAGCCTCGGGCGAGGGGAGAACACTGAAGCTTTCTTT. Protein sequence: CASLGRGENTEAFF.

The chain carries TRBV4-1 and TRBJ2-1, with unresolved D. The V and J ends lost 0 bases and 0 bases respectively, with 12 bases between them. Germline V gives CDR1 MGHRA, CDR2 YSYEKL. The CDR3 consists of 17 residues. CDR3: CASSQDPDSSSYNEQFF. CDR3 nucleotide sequence: TGCGCCAGCAGCCAAGATCCTGATTCAAGCTCCTACAATGAGCAGTTCTTC.

The genes are TRBV18 and TRBJ1-3; 9 bases line up with TRBD1. CDR3 length equals 14 residues. The germline gives CDR1 KGHSH, CDR2 LQKENI. J gave up 8 bases and V 5 bases, and 7 bases lay outside the gene matches. CDR3 region: CASSEDRGVHTIYF. CDR3 in DNA: TGTGCCAGCTCAGAGGACAGGGGAGTACACACCATATATTTT.

V gene TRBV5-4 combines with J gene TRBJ2-6; D might be TRBD2 (6 bases). The CDR3 totals 15 residues. V was trimmed by 3 bases and J by 1 base, leaving 8 bases between them. The germline V gene has CDR1 SGHNT and CDR2 YYREEE (reference sequence). The CDR3 DNA is TGTGCCAGCAGCTCGGCGGGGTCTGGGGCCAACGTCCTGACTTTC. This sequence encodes CASSSAGSGANVLTF.

The chain is built from TRBV5-1 and TRBJ2-6; no firm D call. The CDR3 has 16 residues. Germline loops: CDR1 SGHRS, CDR2 YFSETQ. The V gene lost 0 bases and the J gene lost 3 bases, with 10 bases spanning the gap. The CDR3 region is CASSLVPGFGANVLTF. CDR3 DNA: TGCGCCAGCAGCTTGGTCCCCGGGTTTGGGGCCAACGTCCTGACTTTC. The entire variable domain, with the rest obtained from reference TRBV5-1 and TRBJ2-6, is as follows: KAGVTQTPRYLIKTRGQQVTLSCSPISGHRSVSWYQQTPGQGLQFLFEYFSETQRNKGNFPGRFSGRQFSNSRSEMNVSTLELGDSALYLCASSLVPGFGANVLTFGAGSRLTVL.

This clone has a single count. The genes are TRBV7-9 and TRBJ2-6; no reliable D call. Trimming removed 5 bases from V and 6 bases from J, with 5 bases in between. The germline V gene encodes CDR1 SEHNR and CDR2 FQNEAQ (reference sequence). There are 12 residues in the CDR3. The CDR3: CASSLQANVLTF. Here the CDR3 DNA reads TGTGCCAGCAGCCTTCAGGCCAACGTCCTGACTTTC.

The DNA of the CDR3 is TGTGCCAGCAGCGTAGGGTTCGAAGATCAGCCCCAGCATTTT. The encoded protein is CASSVGFEDQPQHF. V gene TRBV9 combines with J gene TRBJ1-5; no clear D. The CDR3 consists of 14 residues. Trimming removed 0 bases from V and 5 bases from J, with 9 bases in between. Per germline, CDR1 SGDLS and CDR2 YYNGEE.

The chain joins TRBV7-2 to TRBJ2-3; the match to TRBD2 covers 12 bases. Per the germline V gene, CDR1 is SGHTA and CDR2 is FQGNSA. With V trimmed by 6 bases and J by 6 bases, 10 bases remained unmatched. The CDR3 consists of 16 residues. DNA of the CDR3: TGTGCCAGCAGTTTCTATCTAGCGGGAGGGCCGGATACGCAGTATTTT. Its translation: CASSFYLAGGPDTQYF.

The J gene is TRBJ2-1, the V gene TRBV4-2, with D possibly being TRBD2 (5 bases). Trimming left V 0 bases short and J 1 base short, with 13 bases between. Germline CDR1 LGHNA, CDR2 YNFKEQ. The length of the CDR3 is 17 residues. The chain's CDR3 is CASSQDYPGGSYNEQFF. The CDR3 nucleotides are TGTGCCAGCAGCCAAGATTATCCCGGCGGGTCCTACAATGAGCAGTTCTTC.